This T cell receptor (beta chain) was sequenced during a study of cytomegalovirus exposure and HLA in healthy donors (dated by TCRdb to 2017 to 2019). Notes on the research overall: According to a later analysis, one platform produced both the 120 validation repertoires and the 700 or so repertoires of the first cohort. The study was designed to test whether signatures of past pathogen exposure could be identified by cataloging public T cell receptors. Along with the approximately 650-subject first cohort, a separate validation cohort of over a hundred different subjects was used. High-throughput TCR immunosequencing, statistical association of individual TCRs with disease status, and machine learning were combined to predict cytomegalovirus infection status. Summary of the overall study and its limitations: Subsequent analysis determined that TCRs grouped into clusters in the first cohort also showed a tendency toward co-occurrence across the roughly 110 validation repertoires, and approximately 94% of cluster scores exceeded 0. A total of some 180 TCR beta chains were listed by the study as associated with cytomegalovirus. The authors suggested that the approach could potentially be extended to other disease states and immunological phenotypes. In both the original and validation cohorts, the classifier was reported to diagnose cytomegalovirus status with high specificity and sensitivity. In vitro tests confirmed that a few of the cytomegalovirus-associated TCR beta chains recognize cytomegalovirus antigens. Most TCR sequences were seen in very few donors, while some public TCRs were found in many individuals. All 120 or so repertoires were used to score co-occurrence in the validation cohort in a later analysis, because that analysis had no HLA typing for the cohort.

Separate from the approximately 670-subject first cohort, the validation cohort of more than 90 subjects was the group to which the donors belonged. The library relied on the immunoSEQ multiplex PCR assay. Concerning the study's data processing: A statistical classification framework was built for diagnosing cytomegalovirus status from the catalog of TCR beta chain sequences. Held by TCRdb, this immuneACCESS table contains in-frame sequences only and omits some clones. Under half of the omission traces to an unresolved V gene where checked; the cause of the rest is unknown. The V and J calls and clone size were taken over from that table, and D and trimming were inferred from the DNA. Across this sample there are about 130,000 clones, with approximately 91% seen only once. The ten largest clones represent 1.5% to 2.5% of the sample. Concerning this clone itself: The target of this receptor is not known. It has no much larger one-base neighbor in the sample; base qualities were not kept.

Source material: PBMCs. This receptor was taken from a woman aged 18-29 years in good health and CMV-seronegative.

The CDR3 protein is CASSTVQGPRLYEQYF. The nucleotide sequence reads as follows: TGTGCCAGCAGCACAGTCCAGGGCCCCCGTCTCTACGAGCAGTACTTC. Here the chain combines TRBV11-3 and TRBJ2-7; the D gene is possibly TRBD1, with 5 bases matching. Reading from cysteine to phenylalanine, the CDR3 counts 16 amino acids. Here the CDR3 DNA is all that survives: 48 bases in frame from base 1. As encoded in the germline V gene, CDR1 is SGHNT while CDR2 is YENEEA. Between the V and J ends, shortened by 5 bases and 3 bases respectively, the junction contains 20 bases.